Each of the 20 T cell receptor beta chains below was sequenced from the same sample in a study of CD8 T cells in Susac syndrome. Roughly 0.45 to 1 ug RNA was reverse transcribed with random hexamers. One entry per CDR3 protein, called by TCRdb with MiXCR from the immunoSEQ multiplex PCR reads. This table holds over 350,000 distinct CDR3 sequences, 85% found once. The specimen sequenced was CD8+ T cells from PBMCs. The receptors originated from a human donor with multiple sclerosis.

V is TRBV25-1 and J is TRBJ2-1, with a tentative D call TRBD1 (6 bases). This CDR3 has 14 amino acids. V was pared by 3 bases and J by 7 bases, with 13 bases between. CDR1 MGHDK and CDR2 SYGVNS come from the germline V gene. This CDR3 is CASSEAQGRNEQFF. The CDR3 region has the DNA TGTGCCAGCAGTGAGGCACAGGGAAGGAATGAGCAGTTCTTC.

In this sample, this clonotype turned up a few times. J is TRBJ2-2 and V is TRBV29-1; TRBD2 might be the D (6 bases). The CDR3 is 12 residues long. V lost 3 bases, J lost 4 bases, and 6 bases lay in between. The germline gives CDR1 SQVTM, CDR2 ANQGSEA. The CDR3 loop reads CSVEGGTGELFF. The DNA of the CDR3 is TGCAGCGTTGAGGGGGGCACCGGGGAGCTGTTTTTT.

The rearrangement links TRBV12-3 or TRBV12-4 to TRBJ1-4; D unclear. The CDR3 has 14 amino acids. Trimming cost V 3 bases and J 8 bases, with 13 bases left between them. CDR3 sequence reads: CASSLIHPGEKLFF. CDR3 nucleotide sequence: TGTGCCAGCAGTTTGATTCACCCCGGGGAAAAACTGTTTTTT.

In this sample, this clonotype turned up once. J is TRBJ2-4 and V is TRBV29-1; TRBD1 matches at 7 bases. The CDR3 totals 12 residues. The trim removed 1 base at V and 8 bases at J, leaving 2 bases unmatched. Germline loops: CDR1 SQVTM, CDR2 ANQGSEA. CDR3 nucleotides: TGCAGCGTTGAAGGAGACAGGGACATTCAGTACTTC. Amino acids: CSVEGDRDIQYF.

J is TRBJ2-7 and V is TRBV4-1; D call uncertain. Germline CDR1 reads MGHRA; CDR2 reads YSYEKL. With 4 bases removed from V and 3 bases from J, the gap between germline ends came to 10 bases. The CDR3 sequence is 13 residues long. The CDR3 is CASSPKGFYEQYF. The CDR3 coding sequence is TGCGCCAGCAGCCCAAAAGGGTTCTACGAGCAGTACTTC.

The J gene is TRBJ2-7, the V gene TRBV28; D unresolved. CDR1 is MDHEN and CDR2 is SYDVKM in the germline V gene. V was shortened by 6 bases and J by 3 bases, with 9 bases between the two germline ends. CDR3 length: 12 amino acids. The CDR3 sequence: CASSPPHYEQYF. CDR3 nucleotide sequence: TGTGCCAGCAGCCCTCCCCACTACGAGCAGTACTTC.

V is TRBV6-1 and J is TRBJ1-2; D possibly corresponds to TRBD1 (5 bases). The CDR3 runs 15 residues. The germline V and J ends were trimmed by 0 bases and 4 bases, with 12 bases remaining between them. CDR1 and CDR2 from the germline V gene are MNHNS and SASEGT. CDR3 amino acids: CASSEARGVAYGYTF. The CDR3 region has the DNA TGTGCCAGCAGTGAAGCGCGGGGGGTGGCCTATGGCTACACCTTC.

The chain combines TRBV15 with TRBJ2-3, with D uncertain. Looked up from germline, CDR1 is LNHNV and CDR2 is YYDKDF (reference sequence). This CDR3 is built from 14 residues. V shed 0 bases and J shed 7 bases, with 11 bases lying between them. In DNA, the CDR3 is TGTGCCACCAGCAGAGATGACATCAGACATACGCAGTATTTT. Translation: CATSRDDIRHTQYF.

The CDR3 sequence: CASSLAVGYSNQPQHF. CDR3 nucleotides: TGTGCCAGCAGCTTGGCGGTGGGGTATAGCAATCAGCCCCAGCATTTT. The V gene is TRBV5-6, the J gene TRBJ1-5; unclear D gene. CDR3 size: 16 residues. Per the germline V gene, CDR1 is SGHDT and CDR2 is YYEEEE. Trimming removed 0 bases at V and 0 bases at J, with 10 bases between. Combining the CDR3 with reference TRBV5-6 and TRBJ1-5 gives the whole variable domain DAGVTQSPTHLIKTRGQQVTLRCSPKSGHDTVSWYQQALGQGPQFIFQYYEEEERQRGNFPDRFSGHQFPNYSSELNVNALLLGDSALYLCASSLAVGYSNQPQHFGDGTRLSIL.

The V gene is TRBV7-8, the J gene TRBJ2-1, with 9 bases that match TRBD2. With V trimmed by 1 base and J by 7 bases, 17 bases remained unmatched. This CDR3 is built from 19 residues. CDR1 is SGHVS, CDR2 FQNEAQ, per germline. CDR3 DNA sequence: TGTGCCAGCAGCTTAGGACGCCTAGCGGGATCGGATGACGAAAATGAGCAGTTCTTC. The encoded protein is CASSLGRLAGSDDENEQFF.

The chain has TRBV12-3 or TRBV12-4 and TRBJ2-7; D remains ambiguous. This CDR3 region has 13 residues. Trimming pared 6 bases from V and 1 base from J, leaving 10 bases between. The DNA of the CDR3 is TGTGCCAGCAGACCCGACGGATCCTACGAGCAGTACTTC. Translation: CASRPDGSYEQYF.

This clonotype was picked up a small number of times. This chain links TRBV6-1 with TRBJ1-5; D gene uncertain. Germline V gene sequence: CDR1 MNHNS, CDR2 SASEGT. Trimming stripped 6 bases from V and 0 bases from J, with 6 bases between. CDR3 length: 13 amino acids. The chain's CDR3 is CASRPASNQPQHF. In nucleotides, the CDR3 is TGTGCCAGCAGACCTGCTAGCAATCAGCCCCAGCATTTT.

CDR3 protein: CASTAGQGVTEAFF. The DNA for the CDR3 is TGCGCCAGCACCGCAGGACAGGGGGTCACTGAAGCTTTCTTT. The J gene is TRBJ1-1, the V gene TRBV4-1, with 10 bases aligning to TRBD1. The CDR3 is 14 amino acids. V dropped 7 bases and J dropped 4; count of bases not matched to a gene: 6. In germline, CDR1 is MGHRA, CDR2 YSYEKL.

The chain uses TRBV6-6 and TRBJ1-1; no firm D call. Germline V gives CDR1 MNHNY, CDR2 SVGAGI (reference sequence). The CDR3 consists of 12 residues. Trimming took 2 bases from V and 3 from J, leaving 4 bases between them. This chain's CDR3 is CASSYRDTEAFF. The CDR3 region has the DNA TGTGCCAGCAGTTACCGGGACACTGAAGCTTTCTTT.

V usage is TRBV27 and J usage is TRBJ2-7; D possibly uses TRBD1 or TRBD2 (5 bases each). The CDR3 consists of 13 residues. V dropped 9 bases and J dropped 5 bases, with 17 bases sitting between them. CDR1 is MNHEY, CDR2 SMNVEV, per germline (reference sequence). The CDR3 here is CASSRGTTHEQYF. The CDR3, as DNA: TGTGCCAGTAGTCGTGGGACGACGCACGAGCAGTACTTC.

The chain joins TRBV7-8 to TRBJ2-4; the match to TRBD1 covers 9 bases. The CDR3 totals 18 residues. CDR1 SGHVS and CDR2 FQNEAQ come from the germline V gene. The trim removed 5 bases at V and 1 base at J, leaving 12 bases unmatched. CDR3 bases: TGTGCCAGCAGCCTCACAGGACAGGGGAATAGGGCCAAAAACATTCAGTACTTC. Protein product: CASSLTGQGNRAKNIQYF.

This sequence joins TRBV7-9 and TRBJ2-1; D may be TRBD1 or TRBD2 (5 bases each). Per the germline V gene, CDR1 is SEHNR and CDR2 is FQNEAQ (reference sequence). V lost 0 bases and J 9 bases, leaving 6 bases between the germline ends. The CDR3 covers 12 residues. CDR3: CASSLAGTEQFF. The DNA for the CDR3 is TGTGCCAGCAGCTTAGCGGGGACTGAGCAGTTCTTC.

V and J are TRBV5-1 and TRBJ2-1; the match to TRBD1 covers 9 bases. The CDR3 runs 20 residues. V shed 2 bases and J 3 bases; nucleotides not matched to a gene: 18. Germline-derived CDR1 and CDR2 are SGHRS and YFSETQ. The chain's CDR3 is CASSFPGQGEPVSVYNEQFF. The CDR3 nucleotides are TGCGCCAGCAGCTTCCCGGGACAGGGAGAGCCCGTGTCGGTCTACAATGAGCAGTTCTTC.

The gene calls are TRBV5-4 and TRBJ2-5, with 14 bases identical to TRBD2. The CDR3 has 17 amino acids. The V segment lost 0 bases and the J segment 9 bases; nucleotides outside the gene matches: 10. Germline assignment: CDR1 SGHNT and CDR2 YYREEE (reference sequence). The CDR3 DNA is TGTGCCAGCAGCTTGGCCGGAGGACTAGCGGGAGGTAGGGCCCAGTACTTC. Its protein is CASSLAGGLAGGRAQYF.

The genes are TRBV29-1 and TRBJ1-2; 8 bases are a match to TRBD1. CDR3 length: 14 amino acids. CDR1 and CDR2 from the germline V gene are SQVTM and ANQGSEA. V dropped 7 bases and J dropped 4; count of bases not matched to a gene: 11. The CDR3 sequence: CSATGEEWSYGYTF. CDR3 DNA sequence: TGCAGCGCGACAGGGGAAGAATGGAGCTATGGCTACACCTTC. The full variable domain, its missing parts supplied by reference TRBV29-1 and TRBJ1-2, is SAVISQKPSRDICQRGTSLTIQCQVDSQVTMMFWYRQQPGQSLTLIATANQGSEATYESGFVIDKFPISRPNLTFSTLTVSNMSPEDSSIYLCSATGEEWSYGYTFGSGTRLTVV.